This TCR beta chain was sequenced in a study of control samples from healthy donors and cancer patients. Only in-frame clones appear in the TCRdb table, and some are missing; sequencing was by immunoSEQ multiplex PCR. Here the sample spans 150,000 to 180,000 clones, 93% being singletons. The source of this sequence is a man aged 50 or older in good health. The sequencing input was blood.

The CDR3 reads CASSLRQGAYGYTF. CDR3 DNA: TGTGCCAGCAGTTTACGGCAGGGGGCCTATGGCTACACCTTC. V and J are TRBV28 and TRBJ1-2; TRBD1 agrees at 8 bases. The CDR3 has 14 residues. Germline CDR1 MDHEN, CDR2 SYDVKM. J was trimmed by 4 bases and V by 2 bases; bases with no gene match: 3.